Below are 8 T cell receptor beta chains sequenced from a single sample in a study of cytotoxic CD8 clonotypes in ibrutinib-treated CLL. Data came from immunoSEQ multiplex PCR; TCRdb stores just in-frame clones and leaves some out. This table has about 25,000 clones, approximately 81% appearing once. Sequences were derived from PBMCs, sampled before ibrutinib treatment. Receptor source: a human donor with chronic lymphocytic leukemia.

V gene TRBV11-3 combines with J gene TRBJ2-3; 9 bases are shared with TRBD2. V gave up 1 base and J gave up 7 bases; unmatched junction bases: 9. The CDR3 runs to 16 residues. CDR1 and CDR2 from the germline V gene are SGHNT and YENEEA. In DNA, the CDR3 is TGTGCCAGCAGCTTAGGAGGCGGGAGGGCTTCGAATACGCAGTATTTT. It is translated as CASSLGGGRASNTQYF.

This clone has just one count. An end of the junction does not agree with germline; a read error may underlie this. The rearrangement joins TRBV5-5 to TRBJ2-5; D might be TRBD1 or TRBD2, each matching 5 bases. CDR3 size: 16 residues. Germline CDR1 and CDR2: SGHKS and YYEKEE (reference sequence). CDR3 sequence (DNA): TGTGCCAGCAGATTTCTTGGGACCGCAAACCAGGAGACCCAGTACTTC. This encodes CASRFLGTANQETQYF.

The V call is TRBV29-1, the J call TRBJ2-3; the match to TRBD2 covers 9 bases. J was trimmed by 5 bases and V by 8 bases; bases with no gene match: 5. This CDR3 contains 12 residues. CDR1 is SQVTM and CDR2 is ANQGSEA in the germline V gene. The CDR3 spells CSPQLAGDTQYF. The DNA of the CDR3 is TGCAGCCCCCAACTAGCGGGAGATACGCAGTATTTT.

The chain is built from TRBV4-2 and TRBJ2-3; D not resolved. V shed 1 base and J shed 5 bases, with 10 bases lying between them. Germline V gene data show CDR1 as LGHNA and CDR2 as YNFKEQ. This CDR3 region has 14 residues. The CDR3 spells CASSQAVVVDTQYF. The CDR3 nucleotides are TGTGCCAGCAGCCAAGCAGTAGTCGTAGATACGCAGTATTTT.

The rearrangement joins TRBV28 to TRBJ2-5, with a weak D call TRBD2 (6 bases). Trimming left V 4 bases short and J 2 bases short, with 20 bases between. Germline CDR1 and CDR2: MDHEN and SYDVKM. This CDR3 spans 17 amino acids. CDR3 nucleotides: TGTGCCAGCAGTTCCCTTTTAGTAGCGGAGATACAAGAGACCCAGTACTTC. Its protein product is CASSSLLVAEIQETQYF.

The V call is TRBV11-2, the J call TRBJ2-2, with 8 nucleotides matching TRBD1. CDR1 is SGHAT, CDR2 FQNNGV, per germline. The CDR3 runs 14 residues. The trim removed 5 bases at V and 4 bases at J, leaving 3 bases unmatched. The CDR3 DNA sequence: TGTGCCAGCAGCCGACAGGGGAGCACCGGGGAGCTGTTTTTT. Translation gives CASSRQGSTGELFF.

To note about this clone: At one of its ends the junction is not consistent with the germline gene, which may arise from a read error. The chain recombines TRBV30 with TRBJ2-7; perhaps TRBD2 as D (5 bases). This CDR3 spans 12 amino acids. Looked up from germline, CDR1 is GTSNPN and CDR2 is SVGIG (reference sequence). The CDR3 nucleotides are TGTGCCTGGAGTGCGGGGTCATCCTCTGCCCACTTC. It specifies CAWSAGSSSAHF.

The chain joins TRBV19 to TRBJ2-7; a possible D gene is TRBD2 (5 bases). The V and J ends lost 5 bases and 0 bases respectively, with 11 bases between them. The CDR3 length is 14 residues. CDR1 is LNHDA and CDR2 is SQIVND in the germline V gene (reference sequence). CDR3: CASSVRLSSYEQYF. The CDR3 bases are TGTGCCAGTAGTGTCCGACTAAGCTCCTACGAGCAGTACTTC.